This is a list of T cell receptor beta chains from one sample in a study of T cells in Graves' hyperthyroidism and ophthalmopathy. TCRdb analysed the multiplex PCR reads with MiXCR anew, one entry per CDR3 protein. The sample shows a few hundred thousand distinct CDR3 sequences, 40% to 55% of them seen only once. Sequenced material: peripheral blood or thyroid tissue (not recorded which). Source of these receptors: an adult woman with Graves' disease, either hyperthyroidism or ophthalmopathy (not recorded which). Both conserved end residues are part of each CDR3. The order of the fields is V gene, D gene, J gene, clone size, CDR3 protein, CDR3 DNA. A D gene is named only where the DNA matches it firmly. Where a row states a size, it is once, few, many or the class of an expanded clone; other rows omit it.

V: TRBV12-3/TRBV12-4
D: NA
J: TRBJ1-5
size: many
CDR3: CASSLGGQPQHF
DNA: TGTGCCAGCAGTTTAGGGGGTCAGCCCCAGCATTTT

V: TRBV5-1
D: NA
J: TRBJ1-2
size: many
CDR3: CASSLGTNDGYTF
DNA: TGCGCCAGCAGCCTCGGGACAAACGATGGCTACACCTTC

V: TRBV6-1
D: NA
J: TRBJ2-2
size: NA
CDR3: CASSEGLAGTGELFF
DNA: TGTGCCAGCAGTGAAGGGCTAGCAGGCACCGGGGAGCTGTTTTTT

V: TRBV7-9
D: NA
J: TRBJ1-1
size: once
CDR3: CASSYGGAANEAVF
DNA: TGTGCCAGCAGCTACGGTGGGGCTGCTAATGAAGCTGTCTTT

V: TRBV5-1
D: TRBD1
J: TRBJ1-1
size: many
CDR3: CASSLGQGVGTEAFF
DNA: TGCGCCAGCAGCCTGGGACAGGGCGTCGGCACTGAAGCTTTCTTT

V: TRBV29-1
D: TRBD1
J: TRBJ1-4
size: many
CDR3: CSVETGTGVEKLFF
DNA: TGCAGCGTTGAGACCGGGACAGGGGTCGAAAAACTGTTTTTT

V: TRBV5-8
D: NA
J: TRBJ1-2
size: many
CDR3: CASSSGTDLYGYTF
DNA: TGTGCCAGCAGCTCAGGGACGGACCTCTATGGCTACACCTTC

V: TRBV10-2
D: NA
J: TRBJ1-1
size: NA
CDR3: CASRKQGRLNTEAFF
DNA: TGCGCCAGCAGAAAACAGGGACGATTGAACACTGAAGCTTTCTTT

V: TRBV7-6
D: TRBD2
J: TRBJ2-7
size: many
CDR3: CASSSGLAAMGEQYF
DNA: TGTGCCAGCAGCTCGGGACTAGCGGCGATGGGCGAGCAGTACTTC

V: TRBV25-1
D: NA
J: TRBJ1-2
size: NA
CDR3: CASSVAGAEGYTF
DNA: TGTGCCAGCAGCGTTGCCGGCGCGGAAGGCTACACCTTC

V: TRBV7-9
D: NA
J: TRBJ2-7
size: NA
CDR3: CASSRGDGNYEQYF
DNA: TGTGCCAGCAGCAGGGGGGACGGGAACTACGAGCAGTACTTC

V: TRBV24-1
D: NA
J: TRBJ2-7
size: few
CDR3: CATSEDGADPRQYF
DNA: TGTGCCACCAGTGAGGACGGAGCCGATCCTCGGCAGTACTTC

V: TRBV30
D: NA
J: TRBJ1-4
size: few
CDR3: CAWSVRMEDEKLFF
DNA: TGTGCCTGGAGTGTCAGGATGGAAGATGAAAAACTGTTTTTT

V: TRBV13
D: NA
J: TRBJ2-5
size: NA
CDR3: CAISVRQETQYF
DNA: TGTGCCATCAGCGTAAGACAAGAGACCCAGTACTTC

V: TRBV12-3/TRBV12-4
D: NA
J: TRBJ1-6
size: once
CDR3: CASSLEAATYNSPLHF
DNA: TGTGCCAGCAGTTTAGAGGCAGCAACCTATAATTCACCCCTCCACTTT

V: TRBV5-4
D: NA
J: TRBJ1-2
size: few
CDR3: CASSKAGSNYGYTF
DNA: TGTGCCAGCAGCAAGGCCGGTTCTAACTATGGCTACACCTTC

V: TRBV2
D: TRBD1
J: TRBJ2-7
size: NA
CDR3: CASSEGRGSYEQYF
DNA: TGTGCCAGCAGTGAGGGCAGGGGGTCCTACGAGCAGTACTTC

V: TRBV5-4
D: NA
J: TRBJ2-2
size: NA
CDR3: CASSPRQNFGELFF
DNA: TGTGCCAGCAGCCCACGGCAAAATTTCGGGGAGCTGTTTTTT

V: TRBV25-1
D: NA
J: TRBJ2-3
size: NA
CDR3: CASRERLSDTQYF
DNA: TGTGCCAGCCGCGAGCGACTCTCAGATACGCAGTATTTT

V: TRBV20-1
D: NA
J: TRBJ1-5
size: many
CDR3: CSASPLPGQPQHF
DNA: TGCAGTGCTAGCCCCCTGCCAGGGCAGCCCCAGCATTTT

V: TRBV27
D: NA
J: TRBJ1-5
size: NA
CDR3: CASSLQHNQPQHF
DNA: TGTGCCAGCAGTTTGCAGCATAATCAGCCCCAGCATTTT

V: TRBV7-2
D: TRBD1
J: TRBJ2-7
size: many
CDR3: CASSFPTGGYEQYF
DNA: TGTGCCAGCAGCTTCCCGACAGGGGGGTACGAGCAGTACTTC

V: TRBV20-1
D: NA
J: TRBJ2-7
size: NA
CDR3: CSASTSTVYEQYF
DNA: TGCAGTGCTAGTACATCGACAGTCTACGAGCAGTACTTC

V: TRBV29-1
D: NA
J: TRBJ2-5
size: NA
CDR3: CSAQGAGSLETQYF
DNA: TGCAGCGCCCAAGGGGCTGGTAGCCTGGAGACCCAGTACTTC

V: TRBV29-1
D: NA
J: TRBJ1-1
size: many
CDR3: CSVEVGRGGTEAFF
DNA: TGCAGCGTTGAAGTCGGCAGGGGCGGCACTGAAGCTTTCTTT

V: TRBV7-7
D: NA
J: TRBJ2-5
size: few
CDR3: CASSPRNRAIRQETQYF
DNA: TGTGCCAGCTCACCACGGAACAGGGCCATCCGACAAGAGACCCAGTACTTC

V: TRBV28
D: TRBD2
J: TRBJ2-5
size: many
CDR3: CASTIAAGRSQYF
DNA: TGTGCCAGCACCATAGCAGCGGGACGAAGCCAGTACTTC

V: TRBV7-9
D: TRBD2
J: TRBJ2-7
size: many
CDR3: CASSWLAGAAYEQYF
DNA: TGTGCCAGCAGCTGGCTAGCGGGAGCAGCCTACGAGCAGTACTTC

V: TRBV19
D: TRBD1
J: TRBJ2-5
size: many
CDR3: CASSEHSGQGSTQYF
DNA: TGTGCCAGTAGTGAGCACTCCGGACAGGGGTCGACCCAGTACTTC

V: TRBV5-1
D: NA
J: TRBJ1-3
size: many
CDR3: CASSLASGNTIYF
DNA: TGCGCCAGCAGCTTGGCCTCTGGAAACACCATATATTTT

V: TRBV7-9
D: NA
J: TRBJ1-4
size: many
CDR3: CASSPWIGPAKLFF
DNA: TGTGCCAGCAGCCCCTGGATAGGGCCCGCAAAACTGTTTTTT

V: TRBV5-4
D: NA
J: TRBJ2-5
size: many
CDR3: CASSSGTLQETQYF
DNA: TGTGCCAGCAGCTCCGGGACCCTCCAAGAGACCCAGTACTTC

V: TRBV7-2
D: TRBD2
J: TRBJ2-2
size: many
CDR3: CASSLMLAGAPGELFF
DNA: TGTGCCAGCAGCTTAATGCTAGCGGGAGCCCCCGGGGAGCTGTTTTTT

V: TRBV3-1
D: NA
J: TRBJ1-5
size: many
CDR3: CASSQVLNQPQHF
DNA: TGTGCCAGCAGCCAAGTTCTCAATCAGCCCCAGCATTTT

V: TRBV11-2
D: TRBD2
J: TRBJ2-7
size: many
CDR3: CASSRTSGSFDEQYF
DNA: TGTGCCAGCAGCCGTACTAGCGGGAGTTTCGACGAGCAGTACTTC

V: TRBV29-1
D: TRBD1
J: TRBJ1-1
size: NA
CDR3: CSVANRGLNTEAFF
DNA: TGCAGCGTTGCGAACAGGGGATTGAACACTGAAGCTTTCTTT

V: TRBV6-5
D: NA
J: TRBJ1-6
size: NA
CDR3: CASRSGGIHNSPLHF
DNA: TGTGCCAGCAGGTCGGGAGGGATACATAATTCACCCCTCCACTTT

V: TRBV4-3
D: NA
J: TRBJ1-1
size: many
CDR3: CASSQAIGGARAEAFF
DNA: TGCGCCAGCAGCCAAGCGATCGGGGGCGCGAGGGCTGAAGCTTTCTTT

V: TRBV7-8
D: NA
J: TRBJ2-2
size: NA
CDR3: CASSFLRELFF
DNA: TGTGCCAGCAGCTTTCTCCGGGAGCTGTTTTTT

V: TRBV29-1
D: TRBD1
J: TRBJ2-7
size: many
CDR3: CSATGTGGDSYF
DNA: TGCAGCGCCACAGGGACAGGGGGGGATTCGTACTTC

V: TRBV2
D: NA
J: TRBJ2-7
size: once
CDR3: CASSTTVVRDPSYEQYF
DNA: TGTGCCAGCAGCACCACCGTTGTTCGGGACCCTAGCTACGAGCAGTACTTC

V: TRBV6-5
D: NA
J: TRBJ1-5
size: NA
CDR3: CASNPRQDSNQPQHF
DNA: TGTGCCAGCAACCCTAGACAGGACAGCAATCAGCCCCAGCATTTT

V: TRBV20-1
D: NA
J: TRBJ1-5
size: once
CDR3: CSATGTSGRAQETQHF
DNA: TGCAGTGCTACCGGGACTAGCGGGAGGGCCCAAGAGACCCAGCATTTT

V: TRBV2
D: TRBD1
J: TRBJ1-5
size: NA
CDR3: CASSLGQGDNQPQHF
DNA: TGTGCCAGCAGTTTGGGACAGGGGGACAATCAGCCCCAGCATTTT

V: TRBV11-2
D: TRBD2
J: TRBJ2-7
size: many
CDR3: CASSLGGGTSLYEQYF
DNA: TGTGCCAGCAGCCTCGGTGGGGGGACTAGTCTCTACGAGCAGTACTTC

V: TRBV29-1
D: NA
J: TRBJ2-7
size: NA
CDR3: CSVRDNIYEQYF
DNA: TGCAGCGTCCGGGACAATATCTACGAGCAGTACTTC

V: TRBV7-2
D: TRBD2
J: TRBJ2-7
size: many
CDR3: CASIPRGGRFNEQYF
DNA: TGTGCCAGCATACCCAGGGGCGGGAGGTTTAACGAGCAGTACTTC

V: TRBV9
D: NA
J: TRBJ1-6
size: NA
CDR3: CASSVSGGVNSPLHF
DNA: TGTGCCAGCAGCGTATCTGGGGGAGTGAATTCACCCCTCCACTTT

V: TRBV7-9
D: TRBD2
J: TRBJ2-5
size: NA
CDR3: CASSTRTSGNTGETQYF
DNA: TGTGCCAGCAGCACCCGGACTAGCGGAAACACCGGGGAGACCCAGTACTTC

V: TRBV4-1
D: NA
J: TRBJ2-7
size: few
CDR3: CASSQGMARNSYEQYF
DNA: TGCGCCAGCAGCCAAGGGATGGCGCGGAACTCCTACGAGCAGTACTTC

V: TRBV20-1
D: NA
J: TRBJ2-5
size: NA
CDR3: CSAYTRESWETQYF
DNA: TGCAGTGCTTATACCCGGGAGAGCTGGGAGACCCAGTACTTC